These T cell receptor beta chains were read from a single sample in a study of cytomegalovirus exposure and HLA in healthy donors. TCRdb's copy holds only in-frame clones and misses some; the assay was immunoSEQ multiplex PCR. The data contain under 80,000 clones, 70% to 90% of them seen just once; the ten biggest clones take up over 1%. What was sequenced was PBMCs. Source of these receptors: a woman under 30 in good health and CMV-seronegative. The CDR3 runs from the conserved cysteine through the conserved F or W. D genes are given only for firm matches. Size is stated for part of the rows, as once, few or many counts, or as a class when the clone is expanded.

j_gene	v_gene	abundance	d_gene	len	CDR3aa	CDR3nt
TRBJ1-3	TRBV7-2	-	-	17	CASSLDTPKRSGNTIYF	TGTGCCAGCAGCTTAGACACGCCAAAACGCTCTGGAAACACCATATATTTT
TRBJ2-3	TRBV7-2	-	-	15	CASSLGSSRGDTQYF	TGTGCCAGCAGCTTAGGGAGTAGCAGGGGAGATACGCAGTATTTT
TRBJ1-1	TRBV6-1	-	-	13	CASSNEGHTEAFF	TGTGCCAGCAGTAACGAGGGCCACACTGAAGCTTTCTTT
TRBJ2-7	TRBV27	once	TRBD1	20	CASRTPGQGANIYGTCEQYF	TGTGCCAGCAGAACCCCGGGACAGGGGGCGAACATTTATGGCACCTGCGAGCAGTACTTC
TRBJ2-2	TRBV5-1	-	TRBD1	13	CASSRQGSGELFF	TGCGCCAGCAGCCGACAGGGGAGCGGGGAGCTGTTTTTT
TRBJ2-1	TRBV2	-	TRBD2	14	CASRSGRSYNEQFF	TGTGCCAGCAGGAGCGGGAGATCCTACAATGAGCAGTTCTTC
TRBJ1-5	TRBV28	-	TRBD1	18	CASSFSSTGATAYQPQHF	TGTGCCAGCAGTTTCTCCTCCACAGGGGCTACTGCCTATCAGCCCCAGCATTTT
TRBJ2-7	TRBV6-1	-	-	15	CASSEYQGEAYEQYF	TGTGCCAGCAGTGAATACCAGGGTGAGGCCTACGAGCAGTACTTC
TRBJ2-5	TRBV29-1	few	-	14	CSVGLPGGQETQYF	TGCAGCGTTGGGCTCCCCGGCGGACAGGAGACCCAGTACTTC
TRBJ2-3	TRBV5-4	-	-	14	CATAGSWGTDTQYF	TGTGCCACCGCCGGGAGTTGGGGCACAGATACGCAGTATTTT
TRBJ2-3	TRBV6-1	-	-	14	CAIGPWENTDTQYF	TGTGCCATCGGGCCGTGGGAGAACACAGATACGCAGTATTTT
TRBJ1-6	TRBV18	few	TRBD1	12	CASSTDRAPLHF	TGTGCCAGCTCGACTGACAGGGCACCCCTCCACTTT
TRBJ1-2	TRBV15	-	-	15	CATSRVGAGAYGYTF	TGTGCCACCAGCAGAGTAGGAGCGGGCGCCTATGGCTACACCTTC
TRBJ1-1	TRBV27	-	-	17	CASSLISAGRGNTEAFF	TGTGCCAGCAGTTTGATATCGGCAGGGAGGGGGAACACTGAAGCTTTCTTT
TRBJ2-7	TRBV2	-	TRBD1	13	CASSLGQAFEQYF	TGTGCCAGCAGTTTGGGACAGGCGTTCGAGCAGTACTTC
TRBJ1-3	TRBV7-8	-	-	14	CASTLVSSGNTIYF	TGTGCCAGCACCCTGGTTAGCTCTGGAAACACCATATATTTT
TRBJ2-1	TRBV7-8	-	TRBD2	15	CASSGGHGIGNEQFF	TGTGCCAGCTCGGGAGGGCATGGGATAGGGAATGAGCAGTTCTTC
TRBJ2-3	TRBV11-3	once	-	12	CASSLDSDTQYF	TGTGCCAGCAGCTTAGACTCAGATACGCAGTATTTT
TRBJ2-1	TRBV27	-	-	15	CASSDGGAGPLGQFF	TGTGCCAGCAGCGATGGGGGGGCGGGGCCCTTAGGGCAGTTCTTC
TRBJ2-7	TRBV7-2	-	TRBD2	14	CASSPGSQRGEQYF	TGTGCCAGCAGCCCAGGGTCCCAGCGGGGCGAGCAGTACTTC
TRBJ1-1	TRBV30	-	TRBD1	14	CAWRKWDRSTEAFF	TGTGCCTGGAGGAAATGGGACAGAAGCACTGAAGCTTTCTTT
TRBJ1-1	TRBV19	-	-	15	CASSMGGSLNTEAFF	TGTGCCAGTAGTATGGGCGGGAGTCTGAACACTGAAGCTTTCTTT
TRBJ2-3	TRBV4-1	-	-	16	CASSFQGFNLVDTQYF	TGCGCCAGCAGCTTTCAGGGATTTAATTTAGTAGATACGCAGTATTTT
TRBJ2-7	TRBV5-1	-	TRBD1	16	CASSLLGTASSYEQYF	TGCGCCAGCAGCTTGCTTGGGACAGCGAGCTCCTACGAGCAGTACTTC
TRBJ2-7	TRBV2	-	-	13	CASSERGYHEQYF	TGTGCCAGCAGTGAGAGGGGGTACCACGAGCAGTACTTC
TRBJ1-2	TRBV28	once	-	13	CASVFEGTYGYTF	TGTGCCAGCGTTTTTGAAGGGACTTATGGCTACACCTTC
TRBJ1-6	TRBV2	few	TRBD1	13	CATTGDGNSPLHF	TGTGCCACGACAGGGGATGGGAATTCACCCCTCCACTTT
TRBJ2-1	TRBV14	-	TRBD2	16	CASSPRGLAGGNEQFF	TGTGCCAGCAGCCCTCGCGGACTAGCGGGAGGGAATGAGCAGTTCTTC
TRBJ2-4	TRBV28	-	TRBD1	14	CATVSGGGRVIQYF	TGTGCCACCGTCTCAGGGGGCGGTAGGGTCATTCAGTACTTC
TRBJ1-6	TRBV18	-	TRBD1	16	CASSLTTGSANSPLHF	TGTGCCAGCTCACTGACGACAGGGTCCGCTAATTCACCCCTCCACTTT
TRBJ2-3	TRBV21-1	-	-	13	CASSKALTDTQYF	TGTGCCAGCAGCAAAGCTCTCACAGATACGCAGTATTTT
TRBJ1-2	TRBV19	-	-	14	CASAGAPSNYGYTF	TGTGCCAGCGCGGGGGCCCCTTCTAACTATGGCTACACCTTC
TRBJ1-2	TRBV5-6	-	TRBD1	13	CASSQKGQGSYTF	TGTGCCAGCAGCCAGAAAGGACAGGGAAGCTACACCTTC
TRBJ1-1	TRBV15	-	TRBD1	15	CATSASGQGATEAFF	TGTGCCACCAGCGCATCGGGACAGGGGGCCACTGAAGCTTTCTTT
TRBJ2-3	TRBV7-2	-	-	12	CASSFNSDTQYF	TGTGCCAGCAGCTTTAACTCAGATACGCAGTATTTT
TRBJ2-7	TRBV28	-	-	15	CASSFELGQHYEQYF	TGTGCCAGCAGTTTTGAGTTGGGGCAGCACTACGAGCAGTACTTC
TRBJ1-1	TRBV4-1	-	TRBD1	15	CASSLADREGTEAFF	TGCGCCAGCAGCCTTGCGGACAGGGAGGGCACTGAAGCTTTCTTT
TRBJ1-2	TRBV28	few	TRBD1	16	CASSLTPGQANYGYTF	TGTGCCAGCAGTTTGACCCCGGGACAGGCTAACTATGGCTACACCTTC
TRBJ1-5	TRBV27	-	TRBD1	15	CASSLSTGGDQPQHF	TGTGCCAGCAGTTTATCGACAGGGGGAGATCAGCCCCAGCATTTT
TRBJ2-7	TRBV27	-	TRBD2	13	CASSGRSSYEQYF	TGTGCCAGCAGCGGGAGGAGCTCCTACGAGCAGTACTTC
TRBJ2-7	TRBV28	-	TRBD2	15	CASGPWTSGSYEQYF	TGTGCCAGCGGACCTTGGACTAGCGGTTCCTACGAGCAGTACTTC
TRBJ2-4	TRBV7-6	once	-	14	CASSRTLGSRIQYF	TGTGCCAGCAGCCGAACACTAGGTTCTCGCATTCAGTACTTC
TRBJ2-7	TRBV6-5	-	TRBD1	15	CASSYAGTGSYEQYF	TGTGCCAGCAGTTACGCCGGGACAGGGTCCTACGAGCAGTACTTC
TRBJ2-7	TRBV29-1	-	TRBD1	14	CSVGPTGGSYEQYF	TGCAGCGTCGGACCTACAGGGGGCTCCTACGAGCAGTACTTC
TRBJ2-7	TRBV14	-	-	14	CASSPNRVRREQYF	TGTGCCAGCAGCCCGAACAGGGTTCGGAGAGAGCAGTACTTC
TRBJ1-5	TRBV30	-	-	15	CAWSVGLNSNQPQHF	TGTGCCTGGAGTGTTGGACTCAATAGCAATCAGCCCCAGCATTTT
TRBJ2-2	TRBV10-3	-	TRBD2	16	CAISALGLSNTGELFF	TGTGCCATCAGTGCTCTGGGACTATCGAACACCGGGGAGCTGTTTTTT
TRBJ1-1	TRBV7-8	-	TRBD1	16	CASSHGQGALNTEAFF	TGTGCCAGCAGCCATGGACAGGGGGCCTTGAACACTGAAGCTTTCTTT
TRBJ1-2	TRBV16	-	TRBD1	14	CASSPDRADYGYTF	TGTGCCAGCAGCCCGGACAGGGCGGACTATGGCTACACCTTC
TRBJ1-1	TRBV19	-	-	13	CASTGIMNTEAFF	TGTGCCAGTACGGGGATTATGAACACTGAAGCTTTCTTT
TRBJ2-1	TRBV2	-	TRBD2	15	CASRTDSGDYNEQFF	TGTGCCAGCAGAACCGATAGCGGGGACTACAATGAGCAGTTCTTC